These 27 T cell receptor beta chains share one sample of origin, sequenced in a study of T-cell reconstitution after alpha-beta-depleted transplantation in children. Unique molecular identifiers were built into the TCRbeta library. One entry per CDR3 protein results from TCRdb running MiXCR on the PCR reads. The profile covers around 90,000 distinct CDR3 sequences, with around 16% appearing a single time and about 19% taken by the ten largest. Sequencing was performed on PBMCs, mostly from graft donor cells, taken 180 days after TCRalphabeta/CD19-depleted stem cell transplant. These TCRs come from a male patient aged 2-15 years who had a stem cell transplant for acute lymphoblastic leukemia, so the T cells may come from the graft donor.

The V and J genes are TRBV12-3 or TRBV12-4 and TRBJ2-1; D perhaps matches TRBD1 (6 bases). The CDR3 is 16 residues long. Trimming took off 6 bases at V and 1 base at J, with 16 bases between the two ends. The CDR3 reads CASSPLRGTSYNEQFF. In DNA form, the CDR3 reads TGTGCCAGCAGCCCCCTGAGGGGGACATCCTACAATGAGCAGTTCTTC.

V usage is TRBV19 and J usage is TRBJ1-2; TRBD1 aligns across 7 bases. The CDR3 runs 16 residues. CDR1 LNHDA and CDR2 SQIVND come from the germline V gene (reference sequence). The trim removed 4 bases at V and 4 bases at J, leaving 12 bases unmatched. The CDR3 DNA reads TGTGCCAGTAGTACTGGGGACAGACTTACCTTCTATGGCTACACCTTC. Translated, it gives CASSTGDRLTFYGYTF.

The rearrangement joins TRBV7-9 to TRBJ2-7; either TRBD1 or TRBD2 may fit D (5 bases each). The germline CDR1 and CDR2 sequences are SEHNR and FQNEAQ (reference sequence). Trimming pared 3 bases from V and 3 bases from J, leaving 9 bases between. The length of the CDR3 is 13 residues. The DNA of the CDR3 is TGTGCCAGCAGCTTGGGACCGCACTACGAGCAGTACTTC. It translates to CASSLGPHYEQYF.

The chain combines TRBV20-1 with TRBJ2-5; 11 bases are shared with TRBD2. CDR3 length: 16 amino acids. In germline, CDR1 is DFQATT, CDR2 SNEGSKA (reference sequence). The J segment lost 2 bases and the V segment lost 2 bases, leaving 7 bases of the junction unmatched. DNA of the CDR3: TGCAGTGCTAGAAAGACTAGCGGGGAAACTCAAGAGACCCAGTACTTC. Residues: CSARKTSGETQETQYF.

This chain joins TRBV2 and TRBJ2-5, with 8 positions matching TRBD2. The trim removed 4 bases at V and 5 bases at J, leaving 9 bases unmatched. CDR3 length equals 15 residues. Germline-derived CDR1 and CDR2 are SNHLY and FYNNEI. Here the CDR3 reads CASSAEPGLEETQYF. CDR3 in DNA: TGTGCCAGCAGTGCGGAACCGGGACTAGAGGAGACCCAGTACTTC.

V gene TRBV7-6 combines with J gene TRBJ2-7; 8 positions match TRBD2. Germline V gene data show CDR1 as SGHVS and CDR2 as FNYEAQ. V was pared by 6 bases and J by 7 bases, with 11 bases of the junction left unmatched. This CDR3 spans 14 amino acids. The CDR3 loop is CASRVGGGFGEQYF. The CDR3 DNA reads TGTGCCAGCAGGGTTGGCGGGGGGTTTGGGGAGCAGTACTTC.

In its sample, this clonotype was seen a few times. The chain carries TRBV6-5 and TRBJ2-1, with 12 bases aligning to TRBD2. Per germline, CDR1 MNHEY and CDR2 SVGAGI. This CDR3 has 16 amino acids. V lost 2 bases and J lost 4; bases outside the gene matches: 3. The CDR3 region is CASSYGLAGGYNEQFF. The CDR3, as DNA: TGTGCCAGCAGTTACGGGCTAGCGGGGGGGTACAATGAGCAGTTCTTC.

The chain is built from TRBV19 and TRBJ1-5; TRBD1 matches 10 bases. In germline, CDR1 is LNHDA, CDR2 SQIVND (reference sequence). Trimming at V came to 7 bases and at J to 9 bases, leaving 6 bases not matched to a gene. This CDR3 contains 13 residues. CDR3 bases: TGTGCCAGTACAGACAGGGGGCGCGGGCCCCAGCATTTT. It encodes CASTDRGRGPQHF.

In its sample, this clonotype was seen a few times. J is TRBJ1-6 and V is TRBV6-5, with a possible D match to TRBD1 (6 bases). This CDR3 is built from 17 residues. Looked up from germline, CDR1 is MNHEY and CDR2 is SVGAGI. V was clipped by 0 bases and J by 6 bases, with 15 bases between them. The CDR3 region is CASSYSGGREANSPLHF. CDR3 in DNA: TGTGCCAGCAGTTACTCTGGGGGCAGGGAGGCTAATTCACCCCTCCACTTT.

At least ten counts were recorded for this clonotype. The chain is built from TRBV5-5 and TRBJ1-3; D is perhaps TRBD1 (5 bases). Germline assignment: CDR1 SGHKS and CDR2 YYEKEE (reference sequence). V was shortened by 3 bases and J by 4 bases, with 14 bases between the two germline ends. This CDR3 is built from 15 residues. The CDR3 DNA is TGTGCCAGCAGCTACGAAAGGGGACGGGGAAACACCATATATTTT. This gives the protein CASSYERGRGNTIYF.

The CDR3 loop reads CSVEEMRNTGELFF. The CDR3 DNA reads TGCAGCGTTGAAGAAATGAGAAACACCGGGGAGCTGTTTTTT. V usage is TRBV29-1 and J usage is TRBJ2-2, with no clear D. CDR3 length equals 14 residues. Germline V gives CDR1 SQVTM, CDR2 ANQGSEA. Trimming stripped 0 bases from V and 2 bases from J, with 7 bases between.

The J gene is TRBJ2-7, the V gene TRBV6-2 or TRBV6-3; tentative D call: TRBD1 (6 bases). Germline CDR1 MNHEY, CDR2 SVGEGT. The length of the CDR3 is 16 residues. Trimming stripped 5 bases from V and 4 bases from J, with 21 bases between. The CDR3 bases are TGTGCCAGCAGTCCTCGACCAGGGGAGCTAGAATACGAGCAGTACTTC. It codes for CASSPRPGELEYEQYF.

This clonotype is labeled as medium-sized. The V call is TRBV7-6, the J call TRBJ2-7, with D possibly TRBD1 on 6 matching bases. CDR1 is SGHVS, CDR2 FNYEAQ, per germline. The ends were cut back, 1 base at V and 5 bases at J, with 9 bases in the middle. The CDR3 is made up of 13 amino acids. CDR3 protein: CASSLEDRDEQYF. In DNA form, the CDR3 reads TGTGCCAGCAGCTTAGAGGACAGAGACGAGCAGTACTTC.

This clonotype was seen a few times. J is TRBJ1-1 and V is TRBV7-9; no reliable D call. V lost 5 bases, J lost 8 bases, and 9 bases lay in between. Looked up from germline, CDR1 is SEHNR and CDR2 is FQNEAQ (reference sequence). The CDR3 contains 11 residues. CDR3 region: CASSLGREAFF. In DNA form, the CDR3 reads TGTGCCAGCAGCCTCGGACGGGAAGCTTTCTTT.

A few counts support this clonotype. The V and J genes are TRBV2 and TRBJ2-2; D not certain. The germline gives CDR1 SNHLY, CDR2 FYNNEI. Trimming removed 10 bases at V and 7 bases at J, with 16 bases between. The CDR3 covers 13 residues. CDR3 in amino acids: CATSLGPGGELFF. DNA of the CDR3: TGTGCCACGTCATTAGGGCCCGGCGGGGAGCTGTTTTTT.

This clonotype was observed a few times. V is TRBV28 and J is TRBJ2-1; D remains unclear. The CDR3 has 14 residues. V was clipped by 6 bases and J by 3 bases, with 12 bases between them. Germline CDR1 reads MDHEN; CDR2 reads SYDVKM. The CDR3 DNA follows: TGTGCCAGCAGCTCCCAACTGGGCTACAATGAGCAGTTCTTC. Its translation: CASSSQLGYNEQFF.

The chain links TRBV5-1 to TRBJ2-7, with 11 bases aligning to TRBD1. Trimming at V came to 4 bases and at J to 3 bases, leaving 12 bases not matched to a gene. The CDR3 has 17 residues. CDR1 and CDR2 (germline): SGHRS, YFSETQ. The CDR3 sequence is CASSQGQGAENYYEQYF. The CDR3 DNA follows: TGCGCCAGCAGCCAAGGACAGGGGGCTGAAAACTACTACGAGCAGTACTTC.

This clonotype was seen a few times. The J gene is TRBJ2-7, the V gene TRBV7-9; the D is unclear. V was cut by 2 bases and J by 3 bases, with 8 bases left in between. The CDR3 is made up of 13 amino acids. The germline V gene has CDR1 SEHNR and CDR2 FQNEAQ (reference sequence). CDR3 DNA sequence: TGTGCCAGCAGCTTATACACCAACTACGAGCAGTACTTC. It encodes CASSLYTNYEQYF.

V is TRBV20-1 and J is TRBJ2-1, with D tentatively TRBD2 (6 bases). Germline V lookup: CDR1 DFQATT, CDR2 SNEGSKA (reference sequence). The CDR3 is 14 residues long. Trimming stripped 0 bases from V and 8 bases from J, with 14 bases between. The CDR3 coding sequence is TGCAGTGCTAGAGATCGGGGTCCGGGAGATGAGCAGTTCTTC. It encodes CSARDRGPGDEQFF.

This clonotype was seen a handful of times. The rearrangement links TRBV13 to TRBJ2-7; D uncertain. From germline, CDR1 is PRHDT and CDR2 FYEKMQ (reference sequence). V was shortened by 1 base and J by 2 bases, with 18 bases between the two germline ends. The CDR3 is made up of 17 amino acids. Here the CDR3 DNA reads TGTGCCAGCAGCTTAGAGTCCGCTCTATCCTCCCCCTACGAGCAGTACTTC. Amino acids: CASSLESALSSPYEQYF.

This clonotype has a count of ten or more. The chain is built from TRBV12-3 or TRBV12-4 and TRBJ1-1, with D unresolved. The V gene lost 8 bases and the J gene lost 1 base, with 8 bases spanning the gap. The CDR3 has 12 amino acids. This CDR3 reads CASRAANTEAFF. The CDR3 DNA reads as TGTGCCAGCCGAGCAGCGAACACTGAAGCTTTCTTT.

The CDR3 DNA reads as TGTGCCAGCAGCTTCGGGACAGGGGGAAGCTACGAGCAGTACTTC. The encoded protein is CASSFGTGGSYEQYF. The rearrangement uses TRBV13 and TRBJ2-7; 11 nucleotides align to TRBD1. From germline, CDR1 is PRHDT and CDR2 FYEKMQ (reference sequence). The CDR3 totals 15 residues. V lost 3 bases, J lost 3 bases, and 4 bases stayed unmatched.

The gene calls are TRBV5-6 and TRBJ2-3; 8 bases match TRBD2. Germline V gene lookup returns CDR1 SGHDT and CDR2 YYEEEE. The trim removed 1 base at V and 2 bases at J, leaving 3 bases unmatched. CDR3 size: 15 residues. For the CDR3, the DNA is TGTGCCAGCAGCTTGCTACTAGCGGACACAGATACGCAGTATTTT. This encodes CASSLLLADTDTQYF.

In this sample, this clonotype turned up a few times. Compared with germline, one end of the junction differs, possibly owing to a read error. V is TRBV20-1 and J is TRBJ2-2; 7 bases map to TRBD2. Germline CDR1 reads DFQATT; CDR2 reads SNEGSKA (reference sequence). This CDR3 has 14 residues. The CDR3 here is CSARAGQNTGELFF. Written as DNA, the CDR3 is TGCAGTGCCAGAGCGGGGCAGAACACCGGGGAGCTGTTTTTT.

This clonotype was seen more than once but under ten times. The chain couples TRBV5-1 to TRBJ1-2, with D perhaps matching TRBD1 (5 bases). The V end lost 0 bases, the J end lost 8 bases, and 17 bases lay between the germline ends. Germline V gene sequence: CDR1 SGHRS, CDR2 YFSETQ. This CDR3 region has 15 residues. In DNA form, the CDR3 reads TGCGCCAGCAGCTTGGTGGGGGAGATGAGCGGGGGCTACACCTTC. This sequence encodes CASSLVGEMSGGYTF.

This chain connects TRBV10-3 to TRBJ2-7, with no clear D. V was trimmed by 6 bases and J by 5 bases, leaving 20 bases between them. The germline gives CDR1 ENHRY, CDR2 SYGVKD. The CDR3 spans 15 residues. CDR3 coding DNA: TGTGCCATCAGCGCGGAAGAGTTAATCCCTAACGAGCAGTACTTC. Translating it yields CAISAEELIPNEQYF.

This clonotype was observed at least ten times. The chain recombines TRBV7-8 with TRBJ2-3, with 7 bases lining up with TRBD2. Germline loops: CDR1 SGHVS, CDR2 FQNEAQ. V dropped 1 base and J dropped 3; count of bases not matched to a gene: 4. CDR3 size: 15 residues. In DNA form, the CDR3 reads TGTGCCAGCAGCTTAGAGGCTAGCGGAACAGATACGCAGTATTTT. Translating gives CASSLEASGTDTQYF.